The 11 T cell receptor beta chains given below trace back to one sample, sequenced in a study of T cell responses to AZD1222 COVID-19 vaccine. Profiled with immunoSEQ multiplex PCR; TCRdb holds only in-frame clones, not every one. This sample has 150,000 to 200,000 clones, with around 90% found just once. Sample: peripheral blood, taken 28 days after the second AZD1222 dose. The receptors derive from an adult who received the AZD1222 COVID-19 vaccine.

The rearrangement joins TRBV14 to TRBJ1-4; 7 bases agree with TRBD1. The CDR3 is 16 residues long. V lost 0 bases and J lost 10; bases outside the gene matches: 11. From germline, CDR1 is SGHDN and CDR2 FVKESK. This CDR3 is CASSQELGDSASKLFF. The CDR3 coding sequence is TGTGCCAGCAGCCAAGAATTGGGGGACAGCGCTTCAAAACTGTTTTTT.

The genes are TRBV29-1 and TRBJ1-1; maybe TRBD1 (6 bases). V shed 4 bases and J shed 5 bases, with 8 bases lying between them. Germline CDR1 reads SQVTM; CDR2 reads ANQGSEA. The CDR3 has 11 residues. CDR3 DNA: TGCAGCGTTGCAGGGGAAACTGAAGCTTTCTTT. Translation: CSVAGETEAFF.

This rearrangement joins TRBV11-2 to TRBJ2-7; 8 bases line up with TRBD1. This CDR3 spans 15 amino acids. In germline, CDR1 is SGHAT, CDR2 FQNNGV. V trimming: 1 base; J trimming: 2 bases; junction bases outside the gene matches: 4. The CDR3 nucleotides read TGTGCCAGCAGCTTAGGGCAGGGGGCCCCCTACGAGCAGTACTTC. Encoded protein: CASSLGQGAPYEQYF.

The rearrangement links TRBV7-9 to TRBJ1-1; 8 bases are a match to TRBD1. CDR1 SEHNR and CDR2 FQNEAQ come from the germline V gene (reference sequence). The CDR3 is 15 amino acids. V dropped 3 bases and J dropped 4; count of bases not matched to a gene: 7. The CDR3 is CASSFIPGGGTEAFF. Here the CDR3 DNA reads TGTGCCAGCAGCTTTATCCCAGGGGGCGGCACTGAAGCTTTCTTT.

V is TRBV30 and J is TRBJ2-1; perhaps D is TRBD1 or TRBD2 (5 bases each). The germline V and J ends were trimmed by 5 bases and 6 bases, with 8 bases remaining between them. Germline V gene sequence: CDR1 GTSNPN, CDR2 SVGIG (reference sequence). This CDR3 region has 11 residues. The CDR3 region has the DNA TGTGCCTGGCAGGGAGCCAATGAGCAGTTCTTC. It specifies CAWQGANEQFF.

The chain links TRBV5-1 to TRBJ2-5; 10 bases agree with TRBD1. The CDR3 has 14 amino acids. V shed 5 bases and J 3 bases; nucleotides not matched to a gene: 4. In germline, CDR1 is SGHRS, CDR2 YFSETQ. The CDR3 sequence: CASRPGTGEETQYF. Written as DNA, the CDR3 is TGCGCCAGCAGACCAGGGACAGGGGAAGAGACCCAGTACTTC.

The V and J genes are TRBV2 and TRBJ1-1; D gene ambiguous. V lost 5 bases, J lost 4 bases, and 14 bases lay in between. This CDR3 has 14 amino acids. Germline CDR1 reads SNHLY; CDR2 reads FYNNEI. CDR3 in DNA: TGTGCCAGCAGTCGAATGAAAGGAACCACTGAAGCTTTCTTT. This translates into CASSRMKGTTEAFF.

V and J are TRBV5-1 and TRBJ2-1; the D gene is possibly TRBD1 (6 bases). CDR3 size: 14 residues. V was pared by 7 bases and J by 5 bases, with 16 bases between. CDR1 and CDR2 from the germline V gene are SGHRS and YFSETQ. The CDR3 nucleotides are TGCGCCAGCGGGCACTGGACAGAGAACAATGAGCAGTTCTTC. Its translation: CASGHWTENNEQFF.

V and J are TRBV19 and TRBJ2-5, with 7 bases fitting TRBD2. The J segment lost 7 bases and the V segment lost 6 bases, leaving 14 bases of the junction unmatched. Per the germline V gene, CDR1 is LNHDA and CDR2 is SQIVND (reference sequence). This CDR3 region has 15 residues. CDR3 coding DNA: TGTGCCAGTAGCTCTGACCGGGACTACCATGGGACCCAGTACTTC. Translation: CASSSDRDYHGTQYF.

This clone has just a few counts. The chain employs TRBV12-3 or TRBV12-4 and TRBJ1-1; possibly TRBD1 for D (6 bases). The CDR3 totals 12 residues. Trimming removed 4 bases at V and 9 bases at J, with 12 bases between. CDR3 sequence (DNA): TGTGCCAGCAGTTGGACAGCCAGTAAAGCTTTCTTT. It translates to CASSWTASKAFF.

V is TRBV6-5 and J is TRBJ1-5, with TRBD1 as a possible D gene (5 bases). The germline V gene encodes CDR1 MNHEY and CDR2 SVGAGI. The V gene lost 0 bases and the J gene lost 6 bases, with 15 bases spanning the gap. The CDR3 runs 16 residues. For the CDR3, the DNA is TGTGCCAGCAGTTACTCCGCAGGGAGAGTTAGTCAGCCCCAGCATTTT. Translated: CASSYSAGRVSQPQHF.